The 28 T cell receptor beta chains presented below share a single source sample, sequenced in a study of T cells expressing NK-cell markers. With the 5' RACE reads reprocessed, TCRdb shows one record per CDR3 protein and no DNA. The specimen's table records some 500,000 distinct CDR3 sequences. The sample consisted of blood T cells: a sorted CD56 or NKG2C T cell subset, CD4+ or CD8+ T cells, or bulk PBMC T cells (not recorded which). These receptors originate from a woman between 50 and 59 years old in good health.

The rearrangement links TRBV12-3 or TRBV12-4 to TRBJ1-2. CDR3 length: 14 amino acids. CDR3 residues: CASSLLGPAYGYTF.

This chain joins TRBV5-5 and TRBJ2-1; no DNA is available, so the TRBD1 call from TCRdb remains unchecked. The CDR3 totals 14 residues. The V gene's germline CDR1 is SGHKS and CDR2 YYEKEE (reference sequence). The CDR3 protein is CASGRDRDPHEQFF.

This chain connects TRBV12-3 or TRBV12-4 to TRBJ2-7; the TRBD1 assignment by TCRdb is unverifiable without DNA. The CDR3 sequence is 14 residues long. The CDR3 sequence: CASTSGTSTYEQYF.

The chain recombines TRBV12-3 or TRBV12-4 with TRBJ1-1. CDR3 length: 14 amino acids. CDR3 residues: CASSGGLRVSEAFF.

The V and J genes are TRBV20-1 and TRBJ2-7. The CDR3 length is 13 residues. Germline V gene sequence: CDR1 DFQATT, CDR2 SNEGSKA (reference sequence). CDR3 residues: CSASRSSAHEQYF.

The chain employs TRBV29-1 and TRBJ2-3. The CDR3 is made up of 15 amino acids. CDR1 SQVTM and CDR2 ANQGSEA come from the germline V gene. The CDR3 spells CSVEESWTSTDTQYF.

The chain has TRBV24-1 and TRBJ1-5; lacking DNA, the TRBD1 call made by TCRdb goes unchecked. The CDR3 is 16 amino acids. Per germline, CDR1 KGHDR and CDR2 SFDVKD. CDR3 sequence: CATSDDRDRGDQPQHF.

The chain links TRBV2 to TRBJ2-1; as DNA is missing, the TRBD1 call by TCRdb cannot be tested. Germline V lookup: CDR1 SNHLY, CDR2 FYNNEI. The CDR3 is 14 amino acids. This chain's CDR3 is CASSRPPRGHEQFF.

V gene TRBV12-3 or TRBV12-4 combines with J gene TRBJ2-7. This CDR3 comprises 13 residues. The CDR3 protein is CASSPTLSYEQYF.

The rearrangement uses TRBV5-1 and TRBJ2-3; TCRdb's assignment of TRBD2 cannot be checked, as there is no DNA. The CDR3 sequence is 14 residues long. The germline gives CDR1 SGHRS, CDR2 YFSETQ. CDR3 sequence reads: CASATEGSTDTQYF.

The rearrangement uses TRBV5-6 and TRBJ2-3; the D call from TCRdb, TRBD1, cannot be confirmed without DNA. The CDR3 is made up of 14 amino acids. Germline CDR1 SGHDT, CDR2 YYEEEE. The chain's CDR3 is CASSPRTLADTQYF.

The genes are TRBV10-3 and TRBJ1-5. The CDR3 extends over 13 amino acids. From germline, CDR1 is ENHRY and CDR2 SYGVKD. CDR3 loop: CAIGLSRNQPQHF.

The V call is TRBV2, the J call TRBJ2-1. Looked up from germline, CDR1 is SNHLY and CDR2 is FYNNEI. CDR3 length: 15 amino acids. The CDR3 region is CASSEARAPYNEQFF.

This chain joins TRBV5-1 and TRBJ2-1. Looked up from germline, CDR1 is SGHRS and CDR2 is YFSETQ. The CDR3 is made up of 12 amino acids. This CDR3 is CASRSGKNEQFF.

V is TRBV4-1 and J is TRBJ2-3; the D gene TCRdb calls, TRBD2, cannot be checked with no DNA. This CDR3 has 19 residues. CDR1 and CDR2 from the germline V gene are MGHRA and YSYEKL. CDR3 amino acids: CASSQGGVGGGVTTDTQYF.

This rearrangement joins TRBV5-1 to TRBJ2-1; the D gene TCRdb calls, TRBD2, cannot be checked with no DNA. CDR3 size: 20 residues. CDR1 is SGHRS, CDR2 YFSETQ, per germline. The CDR3 is CASSFLHRTSGRGFYNEQFF.

The chain joins TRBV7-3 to TRBJ2-1. CDR3 length equals 15 residues. CDR1 SGHTA and CDR2 FQGTGA come from the germline V gene. The CDR3 loop is CASSLAFASYNEQFF.

V gene TRBV7-2 combines with J gene TRBJ2-1; the D gene TCRdb calls, TRBD2, cannot be checked with no DNA. From germline, CDR1 is SGHTA and CDR2 FQGNSA. CDR3 length equals 15 residues. The CDR3 sequence is CASSLTRTYNNEQFF.

The J gene is TRBJ2-2, the V gene TRBV20-1; checking the TCRdb D call of TRBD2 is not possible without DNA. The CDR3 contains 15 residues. Per germline, CDR1 DFQATT and CDR2 SNEGSKA (reference sequence). The CDR3 sequence: CSALGTSGATGELFF.

The V gene is TRBV20-1, the J gene TRBJ2-7. The CDR3 totals 12 residues. Germline values: CDR1 DFQATT, CDR2 SNEGSKA (reference sequence). CDR3 protein: CSASGPAYEQYF.

V and J are TRBV5-1 and TRBJ1-5; with no DNA, the TCRdb D assignment of TRBD1 cannot be verified. The CDR3 extends over 15 amino acids. In germline, CDR1 is SGHRS, CDR2 YFSETQ. CDR3 sequence reads: CASSPDRAPSQPQHF.

The gene calls are TRBV6-5 and TRBJ1-3; TCRdb outputs TRBD1, but without DNA this stays unchecked. Looked up from germline, CDR1 is MNHEY and CDR2 is SVGAGI. The CDR3 length is 14 residues. CDR3 residues: CASGKGPVGNTIYF.

The gene calls are TRBV10-3 and TRBJ2-1; the D call from TCRdb, TRBD1, cannot be confirmed without DNA. Germline CDR1 and CDR2: ENHRY and SYGVKD. The CDR3 spans 15 residues. The chain's CDR3 is CAIRADRGLGNEQFF.

V gene TRBV2 combines with J gene TRBJ1-5; no DNA is available, so the TRBD1 call from TCRdb remains unchecked. In germline, CDR1 is SNHLY, CDR2 FYNNEI. The CDR3 contains 14 residues. The CDR3 protein is CASSGTGVNQPQHF.

V and J are TRBV9 and TRBJ1-6; TCRdb's D call of TRBD1 is untestable without DNA. Germline V gene sequence: CDR1 SGDLS, CDR2 YYNGEE. The CDR3 spans 15 residues. This CDR3 is CASSVAGTGSSPLHF.

This rearrangement joins TRBV2 to TRBJ1-5; there is no DNA to check the TCRdb D call of TRBD1. The CDR3 is 15 residues long. The germline V gene has CDR1 SNHLY and CDR2 FYNNEI. The CDR3 here is CASSRPWDSNQPQHF.

The V gene is TRBV2, the J gene TRBJ2-7; TCRdb indicates TRBD2, and absent DNA this call remains unverified. The CDR3 has 17 amino acids. Germline-derived CDR1 and CDR2 are SNHLY and FYNNEI. CDR3: CASSEAFLAGGSYEQYF.

The chain employs TRBV5-1 and TRBJ2-5; the D call of TRBD2 rests on TCRdb alone, since no DNA is present to check it. Per the germline V gene, CDR1 is SGHRS and CDR2 is YFSETQ. The CDR3 has 15 residues. CDR3 residues: CASKVAGAPGETQYF. The full variable domain, rest sourced from reference TRBV5-1 and TRBJ2-5, is KAGVTQTPRYLIKTRGQQVTLSCSPISGHRSVSWYQQTPGQGLQFLFEYFSETQRNKGNFPGRFSGRQFSNSRSEMNVSTLELGDSALYLCASKVAGAPGETQYFGPGTRLLVL.